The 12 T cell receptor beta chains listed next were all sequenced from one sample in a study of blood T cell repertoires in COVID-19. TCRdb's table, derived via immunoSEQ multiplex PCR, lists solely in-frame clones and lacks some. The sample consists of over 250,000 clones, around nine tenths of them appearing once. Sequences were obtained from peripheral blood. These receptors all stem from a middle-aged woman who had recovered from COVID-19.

CDR3: CASSPGTSGSDTQYF. CDR3 sequence (DNA): TGTGCCAGCAGCCCGGGGACTAGCGGGAGTGATACGCAGTATTTT. The chain combines TRBV13 with TRBJ2-3; 14 bases align to TRBD2. V shed 5 bases, J shed 6 bases, and the junction held 4 bases outside the gene matches. The CDR3 is 15 residues long. Germline CDR1 and CDR2: PRHDT and FYEKMQ (reference sequence).

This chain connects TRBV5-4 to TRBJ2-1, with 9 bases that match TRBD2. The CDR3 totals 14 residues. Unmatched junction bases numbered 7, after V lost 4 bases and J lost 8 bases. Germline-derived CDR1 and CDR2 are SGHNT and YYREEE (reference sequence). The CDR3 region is CASSRASGTDEQFF. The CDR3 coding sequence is TGTGCCAGCAGCCGGGCTAGCGGGACCGATGAGCAGTTCTTC.

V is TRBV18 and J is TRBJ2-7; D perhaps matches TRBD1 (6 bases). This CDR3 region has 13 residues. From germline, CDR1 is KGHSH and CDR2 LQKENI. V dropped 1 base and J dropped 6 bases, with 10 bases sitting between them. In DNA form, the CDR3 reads TGTGCCAGCTCACCACACAGGGATGGCGAGCAGTACGTC. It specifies CASSPHRDGEQYV.

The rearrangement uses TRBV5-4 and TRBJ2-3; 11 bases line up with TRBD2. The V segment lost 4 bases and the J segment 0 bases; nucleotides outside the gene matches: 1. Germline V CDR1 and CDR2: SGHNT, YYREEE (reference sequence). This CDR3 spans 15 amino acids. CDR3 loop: CASSPSGRSTDTQYF. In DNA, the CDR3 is TGTGCCAGCAGCCCTAGCGGGAGGAGCACAGATACGCAGTATTTT.

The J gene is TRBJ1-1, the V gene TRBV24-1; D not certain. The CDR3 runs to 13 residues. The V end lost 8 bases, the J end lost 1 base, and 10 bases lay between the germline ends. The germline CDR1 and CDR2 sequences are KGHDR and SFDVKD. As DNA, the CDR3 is TGTGCCACCATGGCGGGGTGGAACACTGAAGCTTTCTTT. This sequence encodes CATMAGWNTEAFF.

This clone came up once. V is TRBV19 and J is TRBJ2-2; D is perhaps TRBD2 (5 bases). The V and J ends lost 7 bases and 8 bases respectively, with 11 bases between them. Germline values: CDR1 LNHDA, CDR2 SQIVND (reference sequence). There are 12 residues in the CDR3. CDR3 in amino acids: CASNLGVGELFF. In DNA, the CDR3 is TGTGCCAGTAACCTCGGGGTGGGGGAGCTGTTTTTT.

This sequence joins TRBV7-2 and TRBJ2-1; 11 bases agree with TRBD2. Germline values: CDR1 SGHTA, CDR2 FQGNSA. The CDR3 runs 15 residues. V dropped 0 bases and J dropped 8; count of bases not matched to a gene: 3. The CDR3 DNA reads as TGTGCCAGCAGCTTAGCACTAGCGGGAGTGGATGAGCAGTTCTTC. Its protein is CASSLALAGVDEQFF.

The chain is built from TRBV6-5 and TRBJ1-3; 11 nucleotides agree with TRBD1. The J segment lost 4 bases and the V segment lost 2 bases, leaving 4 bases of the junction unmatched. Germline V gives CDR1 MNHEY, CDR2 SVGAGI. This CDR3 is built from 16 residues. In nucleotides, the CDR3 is TGTGCCAGCAGTTACCCGGGACAGGGGGAAGGAAACACCATATATTTT. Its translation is CASSYPGQGEGNTIYF.

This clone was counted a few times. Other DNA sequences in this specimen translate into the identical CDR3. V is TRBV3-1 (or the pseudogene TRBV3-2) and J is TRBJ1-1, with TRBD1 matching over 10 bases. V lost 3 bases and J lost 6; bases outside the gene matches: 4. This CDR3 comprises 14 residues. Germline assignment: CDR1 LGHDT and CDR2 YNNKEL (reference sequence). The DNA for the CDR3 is TGTGCCAGCAGCCAGGCCGGGACAGGGGCTGAAGCTTTCTTT. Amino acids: CASSQAGTGAEAFF.

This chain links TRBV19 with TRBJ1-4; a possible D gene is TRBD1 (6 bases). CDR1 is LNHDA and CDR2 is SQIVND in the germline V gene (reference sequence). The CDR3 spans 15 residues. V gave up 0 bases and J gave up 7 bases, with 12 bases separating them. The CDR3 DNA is TGTGCCAGTAGTATAGATCAGGGGCCAAGTGAAAAACTGTTTTTT. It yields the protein CASSIDQGPSEKLFF.

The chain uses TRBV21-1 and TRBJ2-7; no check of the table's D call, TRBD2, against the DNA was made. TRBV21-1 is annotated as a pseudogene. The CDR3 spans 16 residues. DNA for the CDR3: TGTGCCAGCAGCAAACCCGGGGTCCGTAGCTCCTACGAGCAGTACGTC. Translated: CASSKPGVRSSYEQYV.

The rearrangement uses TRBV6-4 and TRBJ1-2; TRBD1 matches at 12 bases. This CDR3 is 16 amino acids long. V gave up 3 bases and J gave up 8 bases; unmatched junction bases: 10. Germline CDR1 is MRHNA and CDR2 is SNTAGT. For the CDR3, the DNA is TGTGCCAGCAGTGATCTACCGGGACAGGGGGCTGGGGGCTACACCTTC. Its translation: CASSDLPGQGAGGYTF.